The present T cell receptor (beta chain) was sequenced within a study of shared clonotypes between healthy human individuals. The assay was immunoSEQ multiplex PCR, and TCRdb's table has in-frame clones only and misses some. The table has around 1,100,000 clones, approximately 80% seen once. Germline V CDR1 and CDR2: SGHAT, FQNNGV. This CDR3 region has 15 residues. V was clipped by 1 base and J by 1 base, with 10 bases between them. This clone has just a few counts. Sequenced sample: memory CD4+ T cells from PBMCs. The subset was: CD45RA-negative fraction. The chain uses TRBV11-2 and TRBJ1-1; D unresolved. This receptor was taken from a man aged 18 to 30 in good health. Some clones in this sample may be carry-over from other donors' samples. The CDR3 DNA reads as TGTGCCAGCAGCTTAGCTGGCAGCCCGAACACTGAAGCTTTCTTT. This sequence encodes CASSLAGSPNTEAFF. Filled out from reference TRBV11-2 and TRBJ1-1, the complete variable domain reads EAGVAQSPRYKIIEKRQSVAFWCNPISGHATLYWYQQILGQGPKLLIQFQNNGVVDDSQLPKDRFSAERLKGVDSTLKIQPAKLEDSAVYLCASSLAGSPNTEAFFGQGTRLTVV.